This T cell receptor beta chain came from a study of blood T cell repertoires in COVID-19. The length of the CDR3 is 12 residues. V was clipped by 7 bases and J by 2 bases, with 12 bases between them. Germline V gene data show CDR1 as GTSNPN and CDR2 as SVGIG (reference sequence). Authors' methods: Estimation of nucleated cell counts relied on the amplification of reference gene primers. Produced via immunoSEQ multiplex PCR; TCRdb's table is partial and in-frame only. Clonal size and the V and J genes are those of that table, whereas D and trimming came from the DNA. The data show 390,000 or so clones, 75% to 90% seen once.

The V gene is TRBV30, the J gene TRBJ2-7; TRBD1 is a possible D gene (6 bases). The sequence was collected from a woman aged 50 to 65 who had recovered from COVID-19. Sequencing used PBMCs or T cells enriched from blood (not recorded which). The CDR3 spells CASKTGPYEQYF. CDR3 DNA sequence: TGTGCCTCCAAGACAGGCCCCTACGAGCAGTACTTC.